The entry below gives a single T cell receptor beta chain sequence along with its context. Its antigen is not yet known. CDR1 and CDR2 were assigned from the germline V gene as SGDLS and YYNGEE. The CDR3 sequence holds 16 residues, the cysteine and phenylalanine included. Only the protein sequence is given. Receptor libraries were prepared by 5' RACE. For each TCR library, around 4,000 ng of total RNA was used. For each sample, cDNA synthesis with SMARTScribe reverse transcriptase was split into eight separate reactions. During cDNA synthesis, unique molecular identifiers containing a 6-nucleotide sample barcode were introduced by template switching. TCRalpha and TCRbeta cDNA was amplified in two nested PCRs of approximately 17 and 9 cycles, and bead purification was carried out after each PCR. Before amplification, the cDNA was both treated with uracil DNA-glycosylase and purified with the QIAquick PCR purification kit. The second PCR added Illumina TruSeq-compatible adapters along with sample-specific barcodes. Library quality and concentration were checked on TapeStation and Qubit, and libraries were pooled at about 5 ng each. Pooled libraries were sequenced on an Illumina HiSeq2500 single-index Rapid Run with 2 x 100 bp reads and custom sequencing primers. The study's own analysis went as follows. MiGEC version 1.2.6 was used for UMI-based consensus assembly, which corrected PCR and sequencing errors. MiXCR version 2.1.1 handled V(D)J alignment, clonotype assembly and CDR3 extraction. Normalisation of gene usage, clonotype sharing and MAIT/NKT TCR abundance was achieved by analysing the top 1000, 10 000 and 20 000 clonotypes per sample. After downsampling to 27 000 UMIs, diversity was calculated as the inverse Simpson index using the vegan R package. Paired Mann-Whitney U tests were applied to discordant twin pairs, with Benjamini-Hochberg correction for multiple testing. After the reads were reprocessed by TCRdb, one entry was made per CDR3 protein sequence, with no DNA. V and J calls and clone size were set by TCRdb, not the authors. The sample's table lists a count of about 160,000 distinct CDR3 sequences. The ten top clones hold approximately 2.4% of the sample.

The data belong to a study of monozygotic twins with inflammatory bowel disease (dated by TCRdb to about 2019). Study-wide context: The complete study included about 28 monozygotic twin pairs: 19 IBD-discordant Danish pairs and nine German pairs, of which four were IBD-concordant and five were IBD-discordant. Each individual had, on average, about 151 000 unique TCRalpha sequences and 181 000 unique TCRbeta sequences available for analysis. Disease-associated traits were sought mainly through comparisons between IBD patients and their genetically identical healthy co-twins within discordant pairs. General conclusions and limits of the study: The analysis was unable to tell apart different T cell subtypes. Measured by the inverse Simpson index, TCRbeta repertoire diversity was lower in IBD patients than in their healthy co-twins. Because patients were on differing immunosuppressive treatments, the repertoires may have picked up extra background noise and inter-individual variability. Repertoire similarity did not differ between concordant and discordant twins, which could be due to limited statistical power. Fewer clonotypes were shared with other individuals by IBD patients than by healthy twins, most markedly in patients showing signs of disease activity. The results gave no support for a single strong signal or clonotype linked to IBD.

From each donor, an approximately 2.4 ml peripheral blood sample was collected into PAXgene tubes and kept at -80 degrees C. Without T cell sorting, total RNA was isolated from whole blood using the PAXgene blood miRNA kit on an automated QIAcube. Peripheral blood from monozygotic twin pairs concordant or discordant for inflammatory bowel disease was subjected to deep TCRalpha and TCRbeta repertoire profiling with unique molecular barcoding. For every twin pair, smoking habits were documented, and each individual was categorised as a current, former or never smoker. The rearranged chain carries TRBV9 and TRBJ2-1; TCRdb's D call of TRBD1 is untestable without DNA. The specimen sequenced was blood. The TCR was taken from a human donor with ulcerative colitis or Crohn's disease, or a healthy co-twin of an affected twin (not recorded which). The CDR3 reads as follows: CASSDGGGFSEYEQFF.